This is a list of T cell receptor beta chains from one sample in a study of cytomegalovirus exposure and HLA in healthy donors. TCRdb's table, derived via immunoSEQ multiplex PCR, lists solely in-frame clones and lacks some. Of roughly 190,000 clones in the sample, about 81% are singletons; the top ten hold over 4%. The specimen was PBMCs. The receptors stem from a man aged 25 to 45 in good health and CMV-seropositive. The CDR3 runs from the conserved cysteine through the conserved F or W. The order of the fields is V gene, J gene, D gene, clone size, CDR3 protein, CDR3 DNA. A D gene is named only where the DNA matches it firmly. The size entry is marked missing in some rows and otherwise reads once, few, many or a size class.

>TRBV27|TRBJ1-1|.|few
CASSSPARNTEAFF
TGTGCCAGCAGTTCCCCAGCTAGGAACACTGAAGCTTTCTTT
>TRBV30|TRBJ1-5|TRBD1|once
CAWSVGGQGTQPQHF
TGTGCCTGGAGTGTAGGGGGACAGGGAACTCAGCCCCAGCATTTT
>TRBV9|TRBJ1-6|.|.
CASSVGAGGNSPLHF
TGTGCCAGCAGCGTAGGGGCGGGGGGGAATTCACCCCTCCACTTT
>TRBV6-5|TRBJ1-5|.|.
CASRITGLSNQPQHF
TGTGCCAGCAGGATAACAGGTCTGAGCAATCAGCCCCAGCATTTT
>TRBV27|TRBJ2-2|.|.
CASSLTTNTGELFF
TGTGCCAGCAGTTTGACAACGAACACCGGGGAGCTGTTTTTT
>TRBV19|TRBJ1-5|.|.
CASSPPGGGSNQPQHF
TGTGCCAGTAGTCCACCGGGAGGGGGGAGCAATCAGCCCCAGCATTTT
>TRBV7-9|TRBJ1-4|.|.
CASSSGQNNEKLFF
TGTGCCAGCAGCTCGGGACAAAATAATGAAAAACTGTTTTTT
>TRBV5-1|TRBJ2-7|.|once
CASSLSRTTYEQYF
TGCGCCAGCAGCTTGAGCCGGACAACCTACGAGCAGTACTTC
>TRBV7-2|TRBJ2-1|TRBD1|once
CASSLMTGRISSYNEQFF
TGTGCCAGCAGCCTGATGACAGGGCGGATAAGCTCCTACAATGAGCAGTTCTTC
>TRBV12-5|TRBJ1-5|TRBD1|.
CASGLATGQGSNQPQHF
TGTGCTAGTGGTTTGGCTACGGGACAGGGTAGCAATCAGCCCCAGCATTTT
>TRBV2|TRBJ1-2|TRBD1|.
CASSENGQGITF
TGTGCCAGCAGTGAAAATGGACAGGGGATCACCTTC